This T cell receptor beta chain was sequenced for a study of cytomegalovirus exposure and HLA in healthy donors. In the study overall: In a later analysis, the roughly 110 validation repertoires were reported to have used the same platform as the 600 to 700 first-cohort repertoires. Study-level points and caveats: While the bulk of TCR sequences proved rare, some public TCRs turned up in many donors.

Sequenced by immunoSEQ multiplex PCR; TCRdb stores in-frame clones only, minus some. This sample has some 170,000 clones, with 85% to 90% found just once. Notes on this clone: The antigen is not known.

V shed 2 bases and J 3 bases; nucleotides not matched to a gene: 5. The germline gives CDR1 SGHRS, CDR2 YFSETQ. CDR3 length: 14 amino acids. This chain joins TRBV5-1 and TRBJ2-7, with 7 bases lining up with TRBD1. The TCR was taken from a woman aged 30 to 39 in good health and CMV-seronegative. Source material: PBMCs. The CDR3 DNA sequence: TGCGCCAGCAGCTTTGGGACAGATGTCTACGAGCAGTACTTC. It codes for CASSFGTDVYEQYF.